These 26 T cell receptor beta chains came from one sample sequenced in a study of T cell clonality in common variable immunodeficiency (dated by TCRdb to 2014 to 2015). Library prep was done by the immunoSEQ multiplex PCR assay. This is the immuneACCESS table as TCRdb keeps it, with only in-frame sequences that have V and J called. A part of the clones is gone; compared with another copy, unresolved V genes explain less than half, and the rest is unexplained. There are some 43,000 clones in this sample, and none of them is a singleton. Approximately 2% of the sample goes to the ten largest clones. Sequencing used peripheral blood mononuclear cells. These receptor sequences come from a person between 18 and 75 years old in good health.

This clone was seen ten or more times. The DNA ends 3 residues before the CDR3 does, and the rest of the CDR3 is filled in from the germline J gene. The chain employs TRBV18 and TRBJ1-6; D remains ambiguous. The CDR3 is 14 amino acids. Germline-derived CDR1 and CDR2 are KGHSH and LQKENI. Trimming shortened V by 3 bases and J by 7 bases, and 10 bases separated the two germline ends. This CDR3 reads CASSPTGNNSPLHF. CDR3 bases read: TGTGCCAGCTCACCGACGGGGAACAATTCACCC. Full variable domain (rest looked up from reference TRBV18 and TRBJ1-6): NAGVMQNPRHLVRRRGQEARLRCSPMKGHSHVYWYRQLPEEGLKFMVYLQKENIIDESGMPKERFSAEFPKEGPSILRIQQVVRGDSAAYFCASSPTGNNSPLHFGNGTRLTVT.

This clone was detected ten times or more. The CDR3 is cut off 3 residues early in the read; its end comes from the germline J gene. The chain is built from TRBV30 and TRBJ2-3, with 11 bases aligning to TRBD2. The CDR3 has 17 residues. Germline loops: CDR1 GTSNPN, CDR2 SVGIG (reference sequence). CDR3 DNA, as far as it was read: TGTGCCTGGAGCGCTCGGCGGACTAGCGGGTCGGGTGGGACG. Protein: CAWSARRTSGSGGT. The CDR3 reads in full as CAWSARRTSGSGGTQYF.

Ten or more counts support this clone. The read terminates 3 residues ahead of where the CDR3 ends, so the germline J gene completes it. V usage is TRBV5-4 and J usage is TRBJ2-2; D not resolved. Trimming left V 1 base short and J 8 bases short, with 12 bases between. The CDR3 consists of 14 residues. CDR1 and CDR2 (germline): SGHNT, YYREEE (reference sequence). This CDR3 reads CASSLPSVPGELFF. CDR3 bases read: TGTGCCAGCAGCTTGCCCTCAGTCCCGGGGGAG.

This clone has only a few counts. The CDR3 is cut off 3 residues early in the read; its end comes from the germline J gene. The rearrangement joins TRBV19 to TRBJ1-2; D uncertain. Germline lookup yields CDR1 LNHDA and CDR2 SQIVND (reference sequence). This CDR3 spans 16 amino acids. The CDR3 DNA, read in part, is TGTGCCAGTAGTATAGTACTAGCGGGAGACTACAATGAC. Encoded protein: CASSIVLAGDYND. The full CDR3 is CASSIVLAGDYNDYTF.

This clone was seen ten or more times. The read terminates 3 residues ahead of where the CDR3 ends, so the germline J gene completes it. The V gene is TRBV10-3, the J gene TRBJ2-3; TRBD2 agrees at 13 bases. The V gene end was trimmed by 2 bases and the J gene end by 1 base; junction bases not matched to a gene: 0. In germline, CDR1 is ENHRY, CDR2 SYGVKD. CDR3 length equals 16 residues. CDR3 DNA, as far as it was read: TGTGCCATCAGTGAGACTAGCGGGGGGGGCACAGATACG. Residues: CAISETSGGGTDT. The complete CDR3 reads CAISETSGGGTDTQYF.

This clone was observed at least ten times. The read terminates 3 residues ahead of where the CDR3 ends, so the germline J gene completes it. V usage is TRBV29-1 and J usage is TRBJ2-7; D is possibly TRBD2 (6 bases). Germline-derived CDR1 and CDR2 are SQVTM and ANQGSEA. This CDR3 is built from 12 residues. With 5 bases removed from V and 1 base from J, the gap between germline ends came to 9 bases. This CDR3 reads CSVRDSSYEQYF. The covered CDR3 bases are TGCAGCGTTCGGGACTCGTCCTACGAG.

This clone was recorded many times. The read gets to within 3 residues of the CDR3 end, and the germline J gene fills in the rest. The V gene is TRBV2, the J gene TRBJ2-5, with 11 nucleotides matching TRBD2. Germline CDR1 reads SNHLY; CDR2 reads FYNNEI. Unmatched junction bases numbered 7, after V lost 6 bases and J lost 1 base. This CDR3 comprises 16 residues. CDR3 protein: CASRGGTSGFQETQYF. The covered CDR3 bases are TGTGCCAGCAGGGGGGGGACTAGCGGTTTCCAAGAGACC.

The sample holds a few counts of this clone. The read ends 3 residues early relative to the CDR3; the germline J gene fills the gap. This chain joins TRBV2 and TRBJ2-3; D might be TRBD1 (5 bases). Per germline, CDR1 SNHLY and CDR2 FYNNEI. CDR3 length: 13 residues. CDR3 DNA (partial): TGTGCCGGAATGCAGGGCTTTCAAGAGACG. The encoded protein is CAGMQGFQET. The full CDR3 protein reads CAGMQGFQETQYF.

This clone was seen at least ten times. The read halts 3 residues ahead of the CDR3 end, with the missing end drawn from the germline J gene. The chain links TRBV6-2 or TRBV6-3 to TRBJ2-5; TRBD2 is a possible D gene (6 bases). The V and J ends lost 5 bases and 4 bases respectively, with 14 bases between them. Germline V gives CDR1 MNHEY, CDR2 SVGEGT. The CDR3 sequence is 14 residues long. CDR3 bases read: TGTGCCAGCAGTACCGGGACTTACTTAGAGACC. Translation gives CASSTGTYLET. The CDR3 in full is CASSTGTYLETQYF.

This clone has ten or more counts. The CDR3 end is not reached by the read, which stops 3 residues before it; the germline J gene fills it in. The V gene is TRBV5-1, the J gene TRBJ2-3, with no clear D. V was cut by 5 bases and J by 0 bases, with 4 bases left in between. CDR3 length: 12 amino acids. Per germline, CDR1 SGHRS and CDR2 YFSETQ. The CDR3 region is CASRASTDTQYF. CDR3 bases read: TGCGCCAGCAGGGCTAGCACAGATACG.

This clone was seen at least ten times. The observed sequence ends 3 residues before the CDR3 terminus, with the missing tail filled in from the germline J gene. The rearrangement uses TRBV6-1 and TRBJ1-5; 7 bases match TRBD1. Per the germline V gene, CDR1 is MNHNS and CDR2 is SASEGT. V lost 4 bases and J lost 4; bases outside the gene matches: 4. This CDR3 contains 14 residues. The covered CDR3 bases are TGTGCCAGCAGTGTAGAGACAGGGAATCAGCCC. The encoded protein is CASSVETGNQP. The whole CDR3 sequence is CASSVETGNQPQHF.

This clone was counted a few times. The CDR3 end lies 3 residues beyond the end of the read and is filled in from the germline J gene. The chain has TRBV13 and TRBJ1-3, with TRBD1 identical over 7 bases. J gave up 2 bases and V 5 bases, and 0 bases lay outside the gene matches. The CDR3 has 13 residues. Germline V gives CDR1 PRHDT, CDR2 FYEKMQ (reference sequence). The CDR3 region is CASSQGAGNTIYF. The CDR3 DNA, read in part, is TGTGCCAGCAGCCAGGGGGCTGGAAACACC.

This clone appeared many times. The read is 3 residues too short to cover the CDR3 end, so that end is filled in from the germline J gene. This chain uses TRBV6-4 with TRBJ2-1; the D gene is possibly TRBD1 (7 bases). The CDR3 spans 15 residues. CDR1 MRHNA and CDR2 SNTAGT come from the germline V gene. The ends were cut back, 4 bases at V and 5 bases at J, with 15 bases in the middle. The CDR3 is CASSVEEGANNEQFF. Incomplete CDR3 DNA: TGTGCCAGCAGTGTGGAGGAGGGGGCGAACAATGAG.

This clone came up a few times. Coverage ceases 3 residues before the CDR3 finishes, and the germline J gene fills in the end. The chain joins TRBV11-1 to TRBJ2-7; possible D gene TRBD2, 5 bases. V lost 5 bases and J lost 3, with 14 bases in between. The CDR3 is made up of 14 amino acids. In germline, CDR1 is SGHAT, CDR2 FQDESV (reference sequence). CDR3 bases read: TGTGCCAGCAGCGTGTACGGGGATCACTACGAG. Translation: CASSVYGDHYE. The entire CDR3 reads CASSVYGDHYEQYF.

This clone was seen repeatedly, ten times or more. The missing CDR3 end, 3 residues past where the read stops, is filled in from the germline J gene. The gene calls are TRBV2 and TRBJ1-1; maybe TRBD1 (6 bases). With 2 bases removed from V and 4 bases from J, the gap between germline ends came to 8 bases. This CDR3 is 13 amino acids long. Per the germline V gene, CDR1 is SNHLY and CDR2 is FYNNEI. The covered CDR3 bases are TGTGCCAGCAGTGAACGACAGGTCACTGAA. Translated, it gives CASSERQVTE. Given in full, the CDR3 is CASSERQVTEAFF.

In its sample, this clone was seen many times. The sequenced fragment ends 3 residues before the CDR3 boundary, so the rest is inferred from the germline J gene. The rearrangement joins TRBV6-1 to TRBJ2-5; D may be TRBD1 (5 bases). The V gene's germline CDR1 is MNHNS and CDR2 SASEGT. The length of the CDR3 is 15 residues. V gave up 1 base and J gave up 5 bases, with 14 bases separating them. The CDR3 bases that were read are TGTGCCAGCAGTGAAGGGACAACCGGCACGGAGACC. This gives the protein CASSEGTTGTET. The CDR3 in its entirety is CASSEGTTGTETQYF.

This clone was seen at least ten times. The sequenced part of the CDR3 DNA is TGTGCCAGCAGCTCCGGACTAGCGGGCACAGATACG. This codes for CASSSGLAGTDT. The full CDR3 sequence reads CASSSGLAGTDTQYF. The rearrangement links TRBV7-3 to TRBJ2-3; TRBD2 matches at 10 bases. The CDR3 end is not reached by the read, which stops 3 residues before it; the germline J gene fills it in. Germline assignment: CDR1 SGHTA and CDR2 FQGTGA. The CDR3 spans 15 residues. V trimming: 4 bases; J trimming: 1 base; junction bases outside the gene matches: 2.

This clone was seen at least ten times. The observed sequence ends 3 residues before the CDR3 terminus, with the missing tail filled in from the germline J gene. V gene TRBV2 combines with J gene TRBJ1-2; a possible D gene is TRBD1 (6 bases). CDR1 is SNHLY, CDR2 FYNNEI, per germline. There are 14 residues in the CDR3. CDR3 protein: CASSNKQGSTGYTF. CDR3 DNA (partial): TGTGCCAGCAGTAATAAACAGGGCTCTACGGGC.

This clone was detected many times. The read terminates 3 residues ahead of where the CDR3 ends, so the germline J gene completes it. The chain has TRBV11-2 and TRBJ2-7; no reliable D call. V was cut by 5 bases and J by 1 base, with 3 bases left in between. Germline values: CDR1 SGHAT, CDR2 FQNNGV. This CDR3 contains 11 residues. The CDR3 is CASSPSYEQYF. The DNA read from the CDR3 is TGTGCCAGCAGCCCTTCCTACGAG.

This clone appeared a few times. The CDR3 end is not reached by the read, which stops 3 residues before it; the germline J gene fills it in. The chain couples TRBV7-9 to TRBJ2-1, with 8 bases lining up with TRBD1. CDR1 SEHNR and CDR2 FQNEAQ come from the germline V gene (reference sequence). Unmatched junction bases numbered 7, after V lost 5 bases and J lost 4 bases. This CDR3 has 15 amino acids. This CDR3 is CASSRDRGHYNEQFF. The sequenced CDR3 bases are TGTGCCAGCAGCCGCGACAGGGGTCATTACAATGAG.

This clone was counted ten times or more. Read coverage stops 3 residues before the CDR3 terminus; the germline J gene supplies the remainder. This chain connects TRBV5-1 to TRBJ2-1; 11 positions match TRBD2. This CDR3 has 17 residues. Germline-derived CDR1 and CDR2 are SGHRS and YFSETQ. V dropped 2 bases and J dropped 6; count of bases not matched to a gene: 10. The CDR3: CASSLLAGAKGGNEQFF. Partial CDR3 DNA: TGCGCCAGCAGCTTACTAGCGGGGGCAAAGGGGGGCAATGAG.

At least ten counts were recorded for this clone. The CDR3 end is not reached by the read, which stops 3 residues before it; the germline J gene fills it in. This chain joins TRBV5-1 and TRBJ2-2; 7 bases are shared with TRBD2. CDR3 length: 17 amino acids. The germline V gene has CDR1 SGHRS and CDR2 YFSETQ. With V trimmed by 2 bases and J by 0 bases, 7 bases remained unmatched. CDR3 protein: CASSLLGLDANTGELFF. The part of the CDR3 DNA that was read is TGCGCCAGCAGCTTACTCGGACTAGACGCGAACACCGGGGAG.

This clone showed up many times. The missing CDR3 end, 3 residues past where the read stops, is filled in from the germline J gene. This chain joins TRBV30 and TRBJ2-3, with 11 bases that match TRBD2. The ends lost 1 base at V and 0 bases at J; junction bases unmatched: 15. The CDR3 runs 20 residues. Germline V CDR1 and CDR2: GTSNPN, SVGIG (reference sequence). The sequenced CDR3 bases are TGTGCCTGGAGTGGAACCGTACCAGCGGGACTAGCGGCTAGCACAGATACG. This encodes CAWSGTVPAGLAASTDT. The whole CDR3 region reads CAWSGTVPAGLAASTDTQYF. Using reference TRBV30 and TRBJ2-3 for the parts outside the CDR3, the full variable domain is SQTIHQWPATLVQPVGSPLSLECTVEGTSNPNLYWYRQAAGRGLQLLFYSVGIGQISSEVPQNLSASRPQDRQFILSSKKLLLSDSGFYLCAWSGTVPAGLAASTDTQYFGPGTRLTVL.

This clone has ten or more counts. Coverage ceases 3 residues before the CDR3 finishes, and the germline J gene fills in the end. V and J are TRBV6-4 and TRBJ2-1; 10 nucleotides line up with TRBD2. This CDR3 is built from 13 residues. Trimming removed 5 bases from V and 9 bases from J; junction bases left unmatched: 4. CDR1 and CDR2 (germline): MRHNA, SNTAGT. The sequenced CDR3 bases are TGTGCCAGCAGTACTAGCGGGATCGGTGAG. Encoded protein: CASSTSGIGE. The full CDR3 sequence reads CASSTSGIGEQFF.

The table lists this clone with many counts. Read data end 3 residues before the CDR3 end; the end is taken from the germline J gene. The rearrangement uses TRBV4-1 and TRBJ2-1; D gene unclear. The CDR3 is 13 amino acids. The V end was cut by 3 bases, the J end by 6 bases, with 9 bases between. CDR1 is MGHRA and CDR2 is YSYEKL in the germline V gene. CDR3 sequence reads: CASSQVKANEQFF. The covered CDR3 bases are TGCGCCAGCAGCCAGGTAAAAGCCAATGAG.

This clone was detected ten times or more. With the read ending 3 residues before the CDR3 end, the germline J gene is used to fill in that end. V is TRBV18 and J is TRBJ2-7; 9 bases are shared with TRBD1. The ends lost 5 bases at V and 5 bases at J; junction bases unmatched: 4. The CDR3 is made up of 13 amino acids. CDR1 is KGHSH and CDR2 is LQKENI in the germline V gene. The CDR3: CASSADRGDEQYF. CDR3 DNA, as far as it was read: TGTGCCAGCTCAGCAGACAGGGGGGACGAG.